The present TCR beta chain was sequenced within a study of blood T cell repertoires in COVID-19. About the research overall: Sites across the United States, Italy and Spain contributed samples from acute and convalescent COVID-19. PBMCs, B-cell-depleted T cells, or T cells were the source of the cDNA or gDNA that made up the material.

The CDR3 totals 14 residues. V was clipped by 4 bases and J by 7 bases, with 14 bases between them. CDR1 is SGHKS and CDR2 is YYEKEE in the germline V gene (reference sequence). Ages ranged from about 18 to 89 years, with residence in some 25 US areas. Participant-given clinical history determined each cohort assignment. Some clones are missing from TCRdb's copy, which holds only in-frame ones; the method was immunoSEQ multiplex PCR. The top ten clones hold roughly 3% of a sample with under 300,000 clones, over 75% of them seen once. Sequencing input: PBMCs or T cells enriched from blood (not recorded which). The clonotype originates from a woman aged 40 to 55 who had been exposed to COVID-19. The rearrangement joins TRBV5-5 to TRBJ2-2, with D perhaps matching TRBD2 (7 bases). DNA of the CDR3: TGTGCCAGCAGCCACCGGGGGGCCGGCGGGGAGCTGTTTTTT. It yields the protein CASSHRGAGGELFF.